This T cell receptor beta chain was obtained from a study of spatial heterogeneity in lung cancer. The CDR3 has 15 amino acids. From germline, CDR1 is SGHTA and CDR2 FQGTGA. V dropped 5 bases and J dropped 7 bases, with 17 bases sitting between them. Every TCR cDNA molecule bore its own unique molecular identifier. Each CDR3 protein gets one entry after TCRdb re-called the 5' RACE reads with MiXCR. The sample holds 35,000 to 50,000 distinct CDR3 sequences; approximately 3% are singletons and the top ten take roughly 40%. The time point was: sample taken at primary tumor resection. Tumor, nontumor lung or frozen PBMC supplied whole RNA that was sequenced unsorted. Ten or more counts support this clonotype.

This chain connects TRBV7-3 to TRBJ2-2, with D tentatively TRBD1 (6 bases). This sequence was found in a male donor with early-stage non-small cell lung cancer. The sample consisted of normal lung tissue next to the tumor, taken at surgery. The CDR3 loop is CASSPTGSSHGELFF. In DNA, the CDR3 is TGTGCCAGCAGCCCAACAGGGTCCTCCCACGGGGAGCTGTTTTTT.